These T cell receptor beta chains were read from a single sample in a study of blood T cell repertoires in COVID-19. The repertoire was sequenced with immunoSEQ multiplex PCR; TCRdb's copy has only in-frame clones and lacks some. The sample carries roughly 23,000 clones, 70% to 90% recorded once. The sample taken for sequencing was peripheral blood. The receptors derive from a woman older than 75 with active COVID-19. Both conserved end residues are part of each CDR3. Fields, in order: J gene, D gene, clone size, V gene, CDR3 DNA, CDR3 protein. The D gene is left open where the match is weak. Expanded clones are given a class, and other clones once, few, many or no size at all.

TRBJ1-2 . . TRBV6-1 TGTGCCAGCAGTGATTCGTCAGGGTTAAACTATGGCTACACCTTC CASSDSSGLNYGYTF
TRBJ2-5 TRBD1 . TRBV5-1 TGCGCCAGCAGCCGTACAGGGGGGGAGACCCAGTACTTC CASSRTGGETQYF
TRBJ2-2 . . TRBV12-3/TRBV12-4 TGTGCCAGCAGCCCTTCCACCGGGGAGCTGTTTTTT CASSPSTGELFF
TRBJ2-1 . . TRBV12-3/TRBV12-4 TGTGCCAGCAGTGGTGGGGCTTTAGAGCAGTTCTTC CASSGGALEQFF
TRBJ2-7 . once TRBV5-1 TGCGCCAGCAGCTTACACCGGGACTTGACCTACGAGCAGTACTTC CASSLHRDLTYEQYF
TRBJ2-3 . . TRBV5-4 TGTGCCAGCAGTTACCGACAGAGCACAGATACGCAGTATTTT CASSYRQSTDTQYF
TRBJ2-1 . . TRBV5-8 TGTGCCAGCAGCCTGGCGGGGACAGTCTCCTACAATGAGCAGTTCTTC CASSLAGTVSYNEQFF
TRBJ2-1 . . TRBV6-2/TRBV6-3 TGTGCCAGCAGTCGACCGAGGGGACTTGATTACAATGAGCAGTTCTTC CASSRPRGLDYNEQFF
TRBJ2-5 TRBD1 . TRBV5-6 TGTGCCAGCAACCGGGACAGCCTCCAAGAGACCCAGTACTTC CASNRDSLQETQYF
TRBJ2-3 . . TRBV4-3 TGCGCCAGCAGCCAAGATCGACTGATGCAGTATTTT CASSQDRLMQYF
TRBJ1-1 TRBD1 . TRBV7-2 TGTGCCAGCAGCCCACAGGGGGAGGATTGGTGGGAAGCTTTCTTT CASSPQGEDWWEAFF
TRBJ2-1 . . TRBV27 TGTGCCAGCAGCCGGGACGTTTGGGGAGGTGAGCAGTTCTTC CASSRDVWGGEQFF
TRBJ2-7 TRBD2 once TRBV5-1 TGCGCCAGCAGCACTGGACTAGTCGAGGAGCAGTACTTC CASSTGLVEEQYF
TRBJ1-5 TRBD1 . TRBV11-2 TGTGCCAGCAGCTTCGCCTCCGGGACAGGGGATCAGCCCCAGCATTTT CASSFASGTGDQPQHF
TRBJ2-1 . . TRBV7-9 TGTGCCAGCAGCTCGGGTAGCTCCTACAATGAGCAGTTCTTC CASSSGSSYNEQFF
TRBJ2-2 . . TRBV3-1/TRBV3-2 TGTGCCAGCAGCCCAATGAACACCGGGGAGCTGTTTTTT CASSPMNTGELFF
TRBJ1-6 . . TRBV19 TGTGCCAGTAGTTGGGCCCTAGACAGCAGCTATAATTCACCCCTCCACTTT CASSWALDSSYNSPLHF
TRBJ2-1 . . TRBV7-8 TGTGCCAGCAGCTTAGGGCCCTCCCAGAATGAGCAGTTCTTC CASSLGPSQNEQFF
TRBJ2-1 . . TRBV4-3 TGCGCCAGCAGCCAAGTTGGGGGGATAAACAATGAGCAGTTCTTC CASSQVGGINNEQFF
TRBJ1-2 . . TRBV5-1 TGCGCCAGCAGACGCACGGGTGGTCTCGAAGGCTACACCTTC CASRRTGGLEGYTF
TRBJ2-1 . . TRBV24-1 TGTGCCACCAGTGATTTCGCAGGTAATGAGCAGTTCTTC CATSDFAGNEQFF
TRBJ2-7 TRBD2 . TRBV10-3 TGTGCCATCAGTGAGTCGGTGGTCGGGAGGCAGCGCGAGCAGTACTTC CAISESVVGRQREQYF
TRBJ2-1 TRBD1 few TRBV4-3 TGCGCCAGCAGCCAAGGGTCACAGGGGGGCAATGAGCAGTTCTTC CASSQGSQGGNEQFF
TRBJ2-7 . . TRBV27 TGTGCCAGCAGTACAGGGTCTTGGTCCTACGAGCAGTACTTC CASSTGSWSYEQYF
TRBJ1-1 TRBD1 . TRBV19 TGTGCCAGTAGCCAGGGGGCGAGAACTGAAGCTTTCTTT CASSQGARTEAFF
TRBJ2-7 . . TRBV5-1 TGCGCCAGCAGCTTGGAAGGAGGCTTAGAGCACTACTACGAGCAGTACTTC CASSLEGGLEHYYEQYF
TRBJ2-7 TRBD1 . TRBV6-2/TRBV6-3 TGTGCCAGCAGTTCGGGACAGGGGGCCTACGAGCAGTACTTC CASSSGQGAYEQYF
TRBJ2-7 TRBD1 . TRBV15 TGTGCCACCAGCAGAGATTCGCAGGGGGCCTACGAGCAGTACTTC CATSRDSQGAYEQYF
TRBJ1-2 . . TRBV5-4 TGTGCCAGCAGCTTGGATCGCTATGGCTACACCTTC CASSLDRYGYTF
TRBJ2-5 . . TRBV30 TGTGCCTGGAGCGTCGGGGGAGGGGGCCAAGAGACCCAGTACTTC CAWSVGGGGQETQYF
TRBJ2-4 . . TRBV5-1 TGCGCCAGCAGCTTGGAGTCGGACATTCAGTACTTC CASSLESDIQYF
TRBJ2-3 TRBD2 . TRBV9 TGTGCCAGCAGCCCCTCGGGGGGGGGCCAGACAGATACGCAGTATTTT CASSPSGGGQTDTQYF
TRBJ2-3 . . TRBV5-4 TGTGCCAGCAGCTTGGAAGGAAGGGGGGGAGATACGCAGTATTTT CASSLEGRGGDTQYF
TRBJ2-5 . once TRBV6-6 TGTGCCAGCAGAGATAGATCGCTAGAGACCCAGTACTTC CASRDRSLETQYF
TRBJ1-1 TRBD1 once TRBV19 TGTGCCAGTAGGAGAAGGACAGGGCAGGGGGAGGTGAACACTGAAGCTTTCTTT CASRRRTGQGEVNTEAFF
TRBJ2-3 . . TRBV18 TGTGCCAGCGGCCCCCCGGGGAACACAGATACGCAGTATTTT CASGPPGNTDTQYF
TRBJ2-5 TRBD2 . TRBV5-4 TGTGCCAGCAGCTCACTAGCGGGGGGCGGGGTGACCCAGTACTTC CASSSLAGGGVTQYF
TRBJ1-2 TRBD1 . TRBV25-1 TGTGCCAGCAGTGGGCTCGGGACAGACAATGGCTACACCTTC CASSGLGTDNGYTF
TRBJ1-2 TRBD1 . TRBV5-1 TGCGCCAGCAGCCCGGCGACAGGGACCAAACCGTGGGGCTACACCTTC CASSPATGTKPWGYTF
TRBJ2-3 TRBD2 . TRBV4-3 TGCGCCAGCAGCCAAGTAGGGCTAGCGGGGTTCGGGGATACGCAGTATTTT CASSQVGLAGFGDTQYF
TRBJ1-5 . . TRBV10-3 TGTGCCATCAGGGGGGGGGTGATTGGTCAGCCCCAGCATTTT CAIRGGVIGQPQHF
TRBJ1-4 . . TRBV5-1 TGCGCCAGCAGCTTGCAGGGGTACGAGGGGGCTAATGAAAAACTGTTTTTT CASSLQGYEGANEKLFF